Listed here is a single T cell receptor (beta chain). Its antigen remains unknown. 5' RACE with UMI labels generated the TRB cDNA libraries. TCRdb re-called the 5' RACE reads and catalogs CDR3 proteins one per entry, DNA excluded. This sample's table has around 60,000 distinct CDR3 sequences. This entry belongs to a study of CXCR3-negative and CXCR3-positive naive CD8 T cells. Study results and limitations: Both naive subsets carried similar amounts of surface CD5, so TCR strength was inferred from TRB CDR3 properties. Cryopreserved cells partially lost CXCR3 expression, and fresh PBMCs were used in most assays.

The germline V gene encodes CDR1 SGHTA and CDR2 FQGTGA. The CDR3 is 15 residues long. This receptor was identified in a human donor in good health. Some clones in this sample may be carry-over from other donors' samples. The genes are TRBV7-3 and TRBJ2-7; the D gene TCRdb calls, TRBD1, cannot be checked with no DNA. The sample taken for sequencing was naive CXCR3- CD8+ T cells from blood. The subset is: CD45RO-CCR7+CD27+CD95- naive CD8+ T cells lacking CXCR3 (TNR3-). CDR3 in amino acids: CASSLTGDSPHEQYF.